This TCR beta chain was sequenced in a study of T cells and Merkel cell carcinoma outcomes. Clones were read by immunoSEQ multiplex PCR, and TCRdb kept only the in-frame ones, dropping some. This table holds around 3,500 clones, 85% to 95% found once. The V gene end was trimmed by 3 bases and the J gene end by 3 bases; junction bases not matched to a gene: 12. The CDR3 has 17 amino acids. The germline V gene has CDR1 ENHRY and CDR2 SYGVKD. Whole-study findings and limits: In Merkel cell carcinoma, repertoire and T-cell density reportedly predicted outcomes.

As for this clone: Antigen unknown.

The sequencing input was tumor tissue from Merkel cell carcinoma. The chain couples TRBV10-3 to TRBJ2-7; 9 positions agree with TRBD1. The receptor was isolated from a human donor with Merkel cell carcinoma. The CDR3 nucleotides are TGTGCCATCAGTGACCCTTCCGGACAGGGGAATCTCTACGAGCAGTACTTC. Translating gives CAISDPSGQGNLYEQYF.